This T cell receptor (beta chain) was documented in a study of cytomegalovirus exposure and HLA in healthy donors. The approximately 120-subject validation cohort, separate from the approximately 670-subject first cohort, included the donors. Using immunoSEQ multiplex PCR, the repertoire was profiled, and TCRdb retains in-frame clones only, with some absent. Here the sample spans 150,000 to 200,000 clones, roughly 84% being singletons. This clone showed up just a few times. CDR1 and CDR2 (germline): ENHRY, SYGVKD. This CDR3 has 14 residues. V was clipped by 6 bases and J by 4 bases, with 13 bases between them.

The rearrangement joins TRBV10-3 to TRBJ1-5, with D perhaps TRBD1 (5 bases). This clonotype originated in a man aged 25-40 years in good health and CMV-seropositive. Sequencing input: PBMCs. The CDR3 DNA follows: TGTGCCATCAGCCAGGAGGAGGGGAATCAGCCCCAGCATTTT. As protein: CAISQEEGNQPQHF.